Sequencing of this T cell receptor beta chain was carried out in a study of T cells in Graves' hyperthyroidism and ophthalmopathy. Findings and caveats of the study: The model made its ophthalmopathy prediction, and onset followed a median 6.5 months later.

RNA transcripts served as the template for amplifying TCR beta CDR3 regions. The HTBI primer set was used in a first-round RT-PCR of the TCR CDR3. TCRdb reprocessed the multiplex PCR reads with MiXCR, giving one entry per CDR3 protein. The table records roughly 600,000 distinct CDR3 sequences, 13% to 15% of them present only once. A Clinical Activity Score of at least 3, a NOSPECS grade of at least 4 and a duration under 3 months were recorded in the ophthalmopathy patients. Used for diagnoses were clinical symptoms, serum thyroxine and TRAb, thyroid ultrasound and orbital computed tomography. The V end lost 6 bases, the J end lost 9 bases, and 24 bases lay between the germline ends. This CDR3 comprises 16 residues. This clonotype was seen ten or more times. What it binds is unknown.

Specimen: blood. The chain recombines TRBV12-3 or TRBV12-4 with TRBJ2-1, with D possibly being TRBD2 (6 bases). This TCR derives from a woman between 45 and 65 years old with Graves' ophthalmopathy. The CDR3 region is CASSGTPMPRRSEQFF. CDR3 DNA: TGTGCCAGCAGCGGGACTCCCATGCCCCGGAGAAGTGAGCAGTTCTTC.